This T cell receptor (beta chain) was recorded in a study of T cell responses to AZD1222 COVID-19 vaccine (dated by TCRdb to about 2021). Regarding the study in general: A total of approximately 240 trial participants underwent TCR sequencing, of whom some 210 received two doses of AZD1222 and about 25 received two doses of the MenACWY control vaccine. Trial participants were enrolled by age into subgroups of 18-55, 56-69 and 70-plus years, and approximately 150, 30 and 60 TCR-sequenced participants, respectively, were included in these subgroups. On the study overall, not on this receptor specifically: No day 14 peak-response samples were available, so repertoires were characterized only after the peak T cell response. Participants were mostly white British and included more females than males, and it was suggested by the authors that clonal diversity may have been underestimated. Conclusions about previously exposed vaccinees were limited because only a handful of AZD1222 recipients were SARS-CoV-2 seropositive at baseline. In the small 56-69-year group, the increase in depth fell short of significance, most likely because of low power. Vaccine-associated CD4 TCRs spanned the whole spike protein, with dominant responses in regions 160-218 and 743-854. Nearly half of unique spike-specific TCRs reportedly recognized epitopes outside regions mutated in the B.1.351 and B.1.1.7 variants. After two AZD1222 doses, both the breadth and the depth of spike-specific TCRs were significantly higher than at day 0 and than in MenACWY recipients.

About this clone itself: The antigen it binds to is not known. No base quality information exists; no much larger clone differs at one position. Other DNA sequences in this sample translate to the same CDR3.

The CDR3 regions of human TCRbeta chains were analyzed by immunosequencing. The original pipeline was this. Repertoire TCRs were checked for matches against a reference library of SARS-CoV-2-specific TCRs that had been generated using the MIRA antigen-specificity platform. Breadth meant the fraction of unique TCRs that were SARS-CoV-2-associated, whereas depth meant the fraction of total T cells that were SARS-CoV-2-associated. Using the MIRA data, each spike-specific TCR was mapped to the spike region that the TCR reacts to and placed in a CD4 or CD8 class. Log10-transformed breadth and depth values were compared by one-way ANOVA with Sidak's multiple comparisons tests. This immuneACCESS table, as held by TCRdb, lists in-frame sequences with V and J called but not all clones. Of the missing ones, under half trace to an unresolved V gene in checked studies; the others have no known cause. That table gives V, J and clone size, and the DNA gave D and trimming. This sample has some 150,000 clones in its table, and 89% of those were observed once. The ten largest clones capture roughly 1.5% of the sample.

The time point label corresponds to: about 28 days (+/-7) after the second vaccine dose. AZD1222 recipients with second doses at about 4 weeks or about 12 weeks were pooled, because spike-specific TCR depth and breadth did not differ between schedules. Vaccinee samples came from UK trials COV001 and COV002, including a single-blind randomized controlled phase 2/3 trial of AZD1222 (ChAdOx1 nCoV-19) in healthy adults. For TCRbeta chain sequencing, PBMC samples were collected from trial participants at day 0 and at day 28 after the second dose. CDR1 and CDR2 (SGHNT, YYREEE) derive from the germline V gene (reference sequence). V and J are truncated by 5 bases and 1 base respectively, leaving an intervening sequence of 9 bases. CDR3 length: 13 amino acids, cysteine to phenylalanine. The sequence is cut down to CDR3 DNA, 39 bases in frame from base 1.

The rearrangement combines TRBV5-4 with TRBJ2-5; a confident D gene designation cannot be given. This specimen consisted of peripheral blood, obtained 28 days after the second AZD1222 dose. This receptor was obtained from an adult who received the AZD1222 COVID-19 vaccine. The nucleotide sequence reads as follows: TGTGCCAGCAGAGGGCAGCTCCAAGAGACCCAGTACTTC. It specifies CASRGQLQETQYF.